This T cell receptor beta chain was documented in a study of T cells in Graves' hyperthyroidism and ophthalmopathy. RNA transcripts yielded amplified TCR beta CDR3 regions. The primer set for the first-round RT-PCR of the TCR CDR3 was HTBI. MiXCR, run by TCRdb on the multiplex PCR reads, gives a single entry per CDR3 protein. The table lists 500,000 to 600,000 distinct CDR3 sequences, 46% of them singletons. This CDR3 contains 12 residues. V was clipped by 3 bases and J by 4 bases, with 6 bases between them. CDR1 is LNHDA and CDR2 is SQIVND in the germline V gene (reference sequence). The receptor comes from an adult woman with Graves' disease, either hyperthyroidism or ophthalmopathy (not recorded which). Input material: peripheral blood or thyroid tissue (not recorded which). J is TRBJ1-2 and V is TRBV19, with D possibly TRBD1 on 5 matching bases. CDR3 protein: CASSITGYGYTF. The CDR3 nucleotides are TGTGCCAGTAGTATTACAGGCTATGGCTACACCTTC. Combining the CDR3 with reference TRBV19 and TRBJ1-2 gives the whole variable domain DGGITQSPKYLFRKEGQNVTLSCEQNLNHDAMYWYRQDPGQGLRLIYYSQIVNDFQKGDIAEGYSVSREKKESFPLTVTSAQKNPTAFYLCASSITGYGYTFGSGTRLTVV.